A single sample is the source of the 24 T cell receptor beta chains below, sequenced in a study of blood T cells in healthy people across ages. A J-beta primer mix and a sample-barcoded 5' primer were used in a second PCR of about 7 to 12 cycles. A single record per CDR3 protein comes from TCRdb applying MiXCR to the 5' RACE reads. The sample includes 1.5 million to 2 million distinct CDR3 sequences, roughly 49% of them seen just once. The sample comprised blood. All receptors derive from a woman aged 40 to 50 in good health.

CDR3 nucleotide sequence: TGTGCCAGCGATACTAGCGGGGAGACTAGCACAGATACGCAGTATTTT. Translated: CASDTSGETSTDTQYF. The chain is built from TRBV2 and TRBJ2-3, with 10 bases aligning to TRBD2. The CDR3 loop spans 16 amino acids. The V gene's germline CDR1 is SNHLY and CDR2 FYNNEI. Germline trimming cut 8 bases from V and 0 bases from J; bases unmatched to any gene: 8.

In this sample, this clonotype turned up a few times. The chain combines TRBV7-9 with TRBJ2-7; the D is unclear. The CDR3 is 13 amino acids. Between the trimmed V and J ends, which lost 7 bases and 6 bases, there was a span of 16 bases. From germline, CDR1 is SEHNR and CDR2 FQNEAQ (reference sequence). The CDR3, as DNA: TGTGCCAGCATCCAAACCTTTGCATCCGAGCAGTACTTC. Its translation is CASIQTFASEQYF.

This chain joins TRBV20-1 and TRBJ1-2, with unresolved D. This CDR3 spans 14 amino acids. Germline V CDR1 and CDR2: DFQATT, SNEGSKA (reference sequence). Deletions cut 3 bases from V and 0 bases from J, with 11 bases between. CDR3 loop: CSASVVSTNYGYTF. CDR3 DNA: TGCAGTGCTAGTGTTGTGTCTACTAACTATGGCTACACCTTC.

This clonotype has only a few counts. The rearrangement links TRBV5-1 to TRBJ2-5; TRBD1 matches at 9 bases. Judging by the DNA end, TRBJ2-7 fits better; the J call may be wrong. The CDR3 runs to 14 residues. Looked up from germline, CDR1 is SGHRS and CDR2 is YFSETQ. The CDR3 region is CASSAQGANAEQYF. The CDR3 DNA reads TGCGCCAGCAGCGCACAGGGGGCTAATGCCGAGCAGTACTTC.

This clonotype came up a few times. This chain uses TRBV12-3 or TRBV12-4 with TRBJ2-3; D is possibly TRBD2 (7 bases). Deletions cut 3 bases from V and 6 bases from J, with 16 bases between. CDR3 length: 15 amino acids. CDR3 DNA sequence: TGTGCCAGCAGTTTTTCGGGGGGCGACGGGGATACGCAGTATTTT. Translated: CASSFSGGDGDTQYF.

The genes are TRBV4-2 and TRBJ2-7; D is possibly TRBD1 or TRBD2 (5 bases each). V lost 3 bases and J 9 bases, leaving 18 bases between the germline ends. The germline V gene has CDR1 LGHNA and CDR2 YNFKEQ. The CDR3 runs to 14 residues. The CDR3 protein is CASSQAVRDPSQYF. DNA for the CDR3: TGTGCCAGCAGCCAGGCAGTCCGGGACCCCTCGCAGTACTTC.

This chain joins TRBV7-2 and TRBJ2-1; 8 positions match TRBD2. The CDR3 has 16 residues. CDR1 and CDR2 from the germline V gene are SGHTA and FQGNSA. The junction had 4 bases not matched to a gene; V was cut back by 1 base and J by 2 bases. CDR3 sequence reads: CASSLVGGRPYNEQFF. The CDR3, as DNA: TGTGCCAGCAGCTTAGTCGGCGGGAGGCCCTACAATGAGCAGTTCTTC.

The gene calls are TRBV7-2 and TRBJ2-1; maybe TRBD2 (6 bases). The CDR3 is 13 amino acids. Germline CDR1 and CDR2: SGHTA and FQGNSA. Trimming stripped 0 bases from V and 8 bases from J, with 8 bases between. The CDR3 sequence is CASSLAWRDEQFF. CDR3 coding DNA: TGTGCCAGCAGCTTAGCGTGGAGGGATGAGCAGTTCTTC.

The rearrangement uses TRBV6-2 or TRBV6-3 and TRBJ2-5; D not resolved. The CDR3 totals 15 residues. Germline assignment: CDR1 MNHEY and CDR2 SVGEGT. Between the trimmed V and J ends, which lost 6 bases and 0 bases, there was a span of 14 bases. This CDR3 reads CASRVGRPYQETQYF. The CDR3 DNA reads TGTGCCAGCAGGGTAGGACGACCGTACCAAGAGACCCAGTACTTC.

The chain recombines TRBV29-1 with TRBJ2-5; 8 positions match TRBD2. There are 16 residues in the CDR3. Germline values: CDR1 SQVTM, CDR2 ANQGSEA. Trimming removed 8 bases from V and 5 bases from J; junction bases left unmatched: 19. The CDR3 nucleotides are TGCAGCTCCTCAGGAAGCGGGGGCGCCTTATGGGAGACCCAGTACTTC. Its translation is CSSSGSGGALWETQYF.

This clonotype turned up a few times. The chain links TRBV4-3 to TRBJ2-6; 7 bases match TRBD1. Germline CDR1 is LGHNA and CDR2 is YSLEER. V was clipped by 0 bases and J by 1 base; unmatched bases: 3. CDR3 length: 17 amino acids. The CDR3 loop is CASSQDMTGSGANVLTF. CDR3 DNA: TGCGCCAGCAGCCAAGATATGACAGGGTCTGGGGCCAACGTCCTGACTTTC.

This clonotype has just a few counts. The gene calls are TRBV28 and TRBJ2-5; D is unclear. The ends were cut back, 5 bases at V and 5 bases at J, with 12 bases in the middle. This CDR3 has 13 amino acids. Per germline, CDR1 MDHEN and CDR2 SYDVKM. The CDR3 region is CASSVGEGETQYF. The CDR3 DNA reads TGTGCCAGCAGTGTCGGAGAAGGCGAGACCCAGTACTTC. The full variable domain, with the rest looked up from reference TRBV28 and TRBJ2-5, is DVKVTQSSRYLVKRTGEKVFLECVQDMDHENMFWYRQDPGLGLRLIYFSYDVKMKEKGDIPEGYSVSREKKERFSLILESASTNQTSMYLCASSVGEGETQYFGPGTRLLVL.

The CDR3 loop is CASSYRLLQETQYF. For the CDR3, the DNA is TGTGCCAGCAGTTACAGGCTGCTACAAGAGACCCAGTACTTC. This chain links TRBV6-2 or TRBV6-3 with TRBJ2-5; D gene uncertain. V shed 2 bases and J shed 2 bases, with 9 bases lying between them. The CDR3 consists of 14 residues. Germline CDR1 and CDR2: MNHEY and SVGEGT.

The rearrangement uses TRBV6-1 and TRBJ2-5; weak D call: TRBD1 (6 bases). V lost 0 bases to trimming and J lost 12 bases, with 23 bases between them. The CDR3 is made up of 16 amino acids. The germline V gene has CDR1 MNHNS and CDR2 SASEGT. CDR3 region: CASSEAQPGESYEEYF. CDR3 nucleotide sequence: TGTGCCAGCAGTGAAGCGCAGCCAGGGGAATCCTACGAGGAGTACTTC.

This clonotype was seen only once. This chain uses TRBV5-5 with TRBJ2-1; weak D call: TRBD2 (5 bases). V lost 2 bases, J lost 6 bases, and 15 bases lay in between. The germline gives CDR1 SGHKS, CDR2 YYEKEE (reference sequence). The CDR3 consists of 15 residues. CDR3 in amino acids: CASSLGKAGGNEQFF. As DNA, the CDR3 is TGTGCCAGCAGCTTAGGCAAGGCAGGAGGCAATGAGCAGTTCTTC.

This clonotype was counted only a few times. The rearrangement joins TRBV5-1 to TRBJ2-5, with a tentative D call TRBD1 (6 bases). CDR1 is SGHRS, CDR2 YFSETQ, per germline. The V and J ends lost 3 bases and 3 bases respectively, with 12 bases between them. The CDR3 extends over 14 amino acids. The CDR3 sequence: CASSSDRREETQYF. As DNA, the CDR3 is TGCGCCAGCAGCTCTGACAGGAGAGAAGAGACCCAGTACTTC. Drawing the rest from reference TRBV5-1 and TRBJ2-5, the complete variable domain is KAGVTQTPRYLIKTRGQQVTLSCSPISGHRSVSWYQQTPGQGLQFLFEYFSETQRNKGNFPGRFSGRQFSNSRSEMNVSTLELGDSALYLCASSSDRREETQYFGPGTRLLVL.

The chain couples TRBV6-5 to TRBJ2-5; D may be TRBD2 (5 bases). The CDR3 totals 15 residues. Germline V CDR1 and CDR2: MNHEY, SVGAGI. Trimming cost V 0 bases and J 3 bases, with 11 bases left between them. The CDR3 spells CASSYSPRGKETQYF. CDR3 nucleotide sequence: TGTGCCAGCAGTTACTCCCCGAGAGGGAAAGAGACCCAGTACTTC.

This chain joins TRBV12-3 or TRBV12-4 and TRBJ2-5, with a weak D call TRBD2 (6 bases). The CDR3 is 17 amino acids. The V gene lost 8 bases and the J gene lost 2 bases, with 24 bases spanning the gap. CDR3 coding DNA: TGTGCCAGCTCCTTAGGGGCGGTAGCGGTGCCTCAAGAGACCCAGTACTTC. It codes for CASSLGAVAVPQETQYF.

V is TRBV7-9 and J is TRBJ2-7; possible D gene TRBD1, 6 bases. Germline V gene data show CDR1 as SEHNR and CDR2 as FQNEAQ (reference sequence). V was clipped by 5 bases and J by 0 bases, with 20 bases between them. There are 17 residues in the CDR3. CDR3 DNA: TGTGCCAGCAGCCCGGAGGCCTGGCAGGGGACCTCCTACGAGCAGTACTTC. This sequence encodes CASSPEAWQGTSYEQYF.

The chain couples TRBV25-1 to TRBJ2-1; TRBD1 might be the D (5 bases). CDR1 and CDR2 from the germline V gene are MGHDK and SYGVNS. Trimming pared 6 bases from V and 3 bases from J, leaving 6 bases between. The CDR3 contains 12 residues. CDR3 region: CASRRGYNEQFF. DNA for the CDR3: TGTGCCAGCAGAAGGGGCTACAATGAGCAGTTCTTC.

The chain is built from TRBV12-3 or TRBV12-4 and TRBJ2-6, with D tentatively TRBD2 (8 bases). The CDR3 spans 18 residues. V lost 4 bases, J lost 0 bases, and 16 bases lay in between. The CDR3 DNA sequence: TGTGCCAGCAGTTCACGGGAGGGACAGAGCTCTGGGGCCAACGTCCTGACTTTC. It encodes CASSSREGQSSGANVLTF.

There are many counts of this clonotype. The rearrangement links TRBV20-1 to TRBJ2-1, with 11 bases aligning to TRBD2. Germline V gene lookup returns CDR1 DFQATT and CDR2 SNEGSKA (reference sequence). V lost 5 bases and J lost 3; bases outside the gene matches: 6. The CDR3 extends over 15 amino acids. Written as DNA, the CDR3 is TGCAGTGCTCCGGCGGGGACTAGCGGCTACAATGAGCAGTTCTTC. Its protein is CSAPAGTSGYNEQFF.

There are a few counts of this clonotype. This chain's CDR3 is CASSSGGPVGETQYF. CDR3 in DNA: TGTGCCAGCAGCTCAGGGGGTCCAGTAGGAGAGACCCAGTACTTC. V usage is TRBV7-2 and J usage is TRBJ2-5; 7 nucleotides agree with TRBD1. The CDR3 loop spans 15 amino acids. Germline trimming cut 4 bases from V and 4 bases from J; bases unmatched to any gene: 9. Per germline, CDR1 SGHTA and CDR2 FQGNSA.

The J gene is TRBJ2-5, the V gene TRBV4-3, with 9 bases lining up with TRBD2. Per the germline V gene, CDR1 is LGHNA and CDR2 is YSLEER. V trimming: 1 base; J trimming: 5 bases; junction bases outside the gene matches: 5. CDR3 length: 15 residues. The CDR3 sequence: CASSQAWSGGETQYF. The CDR3 DNA follows: TGCGCCAGCAGCCAAGCATGGAGCGGGGGGGAGACCCAGTACTTC.